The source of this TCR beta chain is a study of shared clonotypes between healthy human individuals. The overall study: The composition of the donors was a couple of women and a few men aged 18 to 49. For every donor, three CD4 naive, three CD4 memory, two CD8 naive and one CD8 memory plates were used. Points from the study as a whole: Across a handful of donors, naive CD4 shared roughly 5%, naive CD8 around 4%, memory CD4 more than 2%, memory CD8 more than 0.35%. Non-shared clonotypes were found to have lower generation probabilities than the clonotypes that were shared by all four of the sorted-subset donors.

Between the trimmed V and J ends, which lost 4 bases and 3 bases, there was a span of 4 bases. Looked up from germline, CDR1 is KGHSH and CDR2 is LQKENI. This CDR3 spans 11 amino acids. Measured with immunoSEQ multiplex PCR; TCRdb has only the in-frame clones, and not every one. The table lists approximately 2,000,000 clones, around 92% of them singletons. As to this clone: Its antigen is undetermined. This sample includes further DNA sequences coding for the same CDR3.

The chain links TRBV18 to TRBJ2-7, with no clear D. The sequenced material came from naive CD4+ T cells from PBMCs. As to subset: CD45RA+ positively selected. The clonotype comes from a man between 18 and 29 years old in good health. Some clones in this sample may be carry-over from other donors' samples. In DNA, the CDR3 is TGTGCCAGCTCACTCAACTACGAGCAGTACTTC. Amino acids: CASSLNYEQYF. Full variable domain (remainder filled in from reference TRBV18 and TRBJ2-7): NAGVMQNPRHLVRRRGQEARLRCSPMKGHSHVYWYRQLPEEGLKFMVYLQKENIIDESGMPKERFSAEFPKEGPSILRIQQVVRGDSAAYFCASSLNYEQYFGPGTRLTVT.